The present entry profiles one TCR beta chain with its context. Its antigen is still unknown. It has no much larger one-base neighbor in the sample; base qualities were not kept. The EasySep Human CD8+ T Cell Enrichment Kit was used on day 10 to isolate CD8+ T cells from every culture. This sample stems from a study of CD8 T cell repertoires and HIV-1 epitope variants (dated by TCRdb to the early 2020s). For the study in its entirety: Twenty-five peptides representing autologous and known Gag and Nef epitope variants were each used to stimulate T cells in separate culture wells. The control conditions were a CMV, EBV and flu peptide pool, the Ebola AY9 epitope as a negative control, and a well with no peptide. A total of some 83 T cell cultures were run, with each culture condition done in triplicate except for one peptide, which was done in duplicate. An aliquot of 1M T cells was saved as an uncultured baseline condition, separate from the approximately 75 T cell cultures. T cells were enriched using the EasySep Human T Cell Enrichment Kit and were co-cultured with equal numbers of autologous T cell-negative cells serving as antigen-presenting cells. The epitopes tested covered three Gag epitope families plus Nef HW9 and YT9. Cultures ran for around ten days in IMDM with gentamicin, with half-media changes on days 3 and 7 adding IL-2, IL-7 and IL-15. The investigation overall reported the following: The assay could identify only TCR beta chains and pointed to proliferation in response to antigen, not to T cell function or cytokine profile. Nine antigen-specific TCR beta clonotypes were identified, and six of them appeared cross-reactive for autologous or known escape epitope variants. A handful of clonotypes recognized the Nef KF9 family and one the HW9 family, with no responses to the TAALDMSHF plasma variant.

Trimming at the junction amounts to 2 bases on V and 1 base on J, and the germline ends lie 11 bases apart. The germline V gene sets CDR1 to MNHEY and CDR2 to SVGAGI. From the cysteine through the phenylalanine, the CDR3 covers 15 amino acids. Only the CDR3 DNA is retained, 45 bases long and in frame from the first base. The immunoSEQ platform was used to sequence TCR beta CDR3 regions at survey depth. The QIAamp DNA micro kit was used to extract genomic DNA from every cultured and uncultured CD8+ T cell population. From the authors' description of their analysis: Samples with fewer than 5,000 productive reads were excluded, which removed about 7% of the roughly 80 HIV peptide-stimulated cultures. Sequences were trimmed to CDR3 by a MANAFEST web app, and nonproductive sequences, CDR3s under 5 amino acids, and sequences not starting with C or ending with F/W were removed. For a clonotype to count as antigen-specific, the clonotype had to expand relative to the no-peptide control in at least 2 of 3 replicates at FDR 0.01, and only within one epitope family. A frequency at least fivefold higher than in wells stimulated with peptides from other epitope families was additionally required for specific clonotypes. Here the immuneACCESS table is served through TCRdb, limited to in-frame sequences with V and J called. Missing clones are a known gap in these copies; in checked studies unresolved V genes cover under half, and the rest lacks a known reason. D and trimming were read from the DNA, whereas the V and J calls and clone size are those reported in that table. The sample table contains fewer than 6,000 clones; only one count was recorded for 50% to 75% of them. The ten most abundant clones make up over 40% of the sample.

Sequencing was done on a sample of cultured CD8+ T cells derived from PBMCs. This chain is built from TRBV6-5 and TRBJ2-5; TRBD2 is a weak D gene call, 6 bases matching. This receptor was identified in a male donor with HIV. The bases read TGTGCCAGCAGTTACCTTTCCGGGAGCCAAGAGACCCAGTACTTC. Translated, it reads CASSYLSGSQETQYF.